This record looks at one T cell receptor beta chain sequence and its context. Its antigen is still unknown. Base qualities are not at hand, and no much larger clone is one base apart. Trimming takes 6 bases from V and 10 bases from J, and the germline ends sit 12 bases apart. Including the terminal cysteine and phenylalanine, the CDR3 comprises 11 residues. Only CDR3 DNA is held: 33 bases, read in frame from base 1. TCRbeta CDR3 regions were amplified from genomic DNA by means of the immunoSEQ Assay, a bias-controlled multiplex PCR. Regarding the original processing steps: The number of nucleated cells in each sample was estimated by amplification of reference gene primers within the assay. To quantify the absolute abundance of each unique TCRbeta CDR3 rearrangement, sequence reads were collapsed and filtered. For each sample, productive Simpson clonality was calculated as the square root of Simpson's diversity index over productive rearrangements. TCRdb provides this immuneACCESS table in a form limited to in-frame rearrangements. Some clones are lacking; in checked studies, under half of them reflect an unresolved V gene, and why the rest are absent is not known. That table is the source of V, J and clone size, and D and trimming were worked out from the DNA. The sample yields just over 300,000 clones; approximately 83% were counted once. The ten largest account for 2.2% of the sample.

Participants in the prospective study were enrolled through a virtual design, were aged roughly 18 to 100 years, and lived in 24 United States geographic areas. To assign participants to cohorts, the prospective study relied on clinical history that participants themselves reported in a screening survey and a study questionnaire. Recovered participants in ImmuneRACE Cohort 3 were defined by two consecutive negative NP/OP PCR tests, clearance by a healthcare professional, or resolution of symptoms. In the prospective study, mobile phlebotomists collected whole blood, serum and a nasopharyngeal or oropharyngeal swab from each participant. Over a roughly two-month period, participants in the prospective study had the option of providing additional blood draws and questionnaires. Blood samples from the prospective study were shipped frozen or at room temperature prior to DNA extraction. The record originates from a study of blood T cell repertoires in COVID-19 (TCRdb year 2020). With respect to the entire study: The collaborator samples originated in the United States, Italy and Spain and spanned the acute and convalescent phases of COVID-19. The prospective study material was composed of cDNA or gDNA derived from T cells, B-cell-depleted T cells, or PBMCs. Deeply sampled blood TCRbeta repertoires from subjects exposed to, actively infected with, or recovered from COVID-19 were included in the dataset. A freely available public database, intended as a resource for researchers studying the immune response to SARS-CoV-2, is where the repertoires were released. Samples came from the ongoing ImmuneRACE study (first 160 participants) plus 1,254 subjects from 6 global collaborators. The sample metadata nearly always contained a de-identified subject ID, COVID-19 status, age in years and sex. Where available, HLA class I and class II types were taken from metadata supplied by the sample provider and were not determined by assay-based typing.

The paper's findings and limits, for the study overall: The amount of clinical and demographic metadata varied by source and participant and was provided uncurated.

The material sequenced was PBMCs or T cells enriched from blood (not recorded which). The TCR sequence derives from a man aged 25-45 years who had recovered from COVID-19. In this chain, TRBV12-3 or TRBV12-4 is recombined with TRBJ1-1, with a weak D call of TRBD1 (5 bases match). The CDR3 amino acid sequence is: CASSRPGVAFF. The base sequence is TGTGCCAGCAGCCGTCCGGGGGTAGCTTTCTTT.